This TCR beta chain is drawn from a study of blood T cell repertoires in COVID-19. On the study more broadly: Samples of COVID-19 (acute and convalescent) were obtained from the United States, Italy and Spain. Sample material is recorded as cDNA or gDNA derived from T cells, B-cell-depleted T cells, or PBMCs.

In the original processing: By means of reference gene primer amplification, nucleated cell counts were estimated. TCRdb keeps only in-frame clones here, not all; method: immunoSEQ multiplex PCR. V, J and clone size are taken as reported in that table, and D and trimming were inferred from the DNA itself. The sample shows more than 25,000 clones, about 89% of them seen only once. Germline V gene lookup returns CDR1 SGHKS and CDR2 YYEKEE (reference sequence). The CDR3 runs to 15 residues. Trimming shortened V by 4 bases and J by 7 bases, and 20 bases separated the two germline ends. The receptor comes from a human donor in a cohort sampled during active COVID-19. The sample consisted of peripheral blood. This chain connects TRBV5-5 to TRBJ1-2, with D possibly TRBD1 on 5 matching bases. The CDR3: CASSTSLGGGGGYTF. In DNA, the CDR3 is TGTGCCAGCAGCACCTCGTTGGGGGGTGGAGGTGGCTACACCTTC.